The 20 T cell receptor beta chains given below trace back to one sample, sequenced in a study of cytomegalovirus exposure and HLA in healthy donors (dated by TCRdb to 2016 to 2017). Library creation used the immunoSEQ multiplex PCR assay. A mixture of 60 forward primers for TCR Vbeta segments and 13 reverse primers for TCR Jbeta segments was used in the multiplex PCR. As stored in TCRdb, this immuneACCESS dataset retains in-frame rearrangements with V and J assigned. A fraction of the clones does not appear; measured against another copy, unresolved V genes explain less than half of the discrepancy, and the remainder lacks a known reason. A total of over 100,000 clones appear in this sample, approximately 80% of them only once. The ten largest clones add up to approximately 1.6% of the sample. What was sequenced was PBMCs. The source of these receptors is a female donor in good health and CMV-seronegative.

This rearrangement joins TRBV7-2 to TRBJ2-3, with D possibly matching TRBD1 (5 bases). V lost 2 bases, J lost 0 bases, and 15 bases lay in between. The CDR3 has 17 amino acids. Germline V CDR1 and CDR2: SGHTA, FQGNSA. Here the CDR3 DNA reads TGTGCCAGCAGCTTATTTGGGCAGGGAACTAGCACAGATACGCAGTATTTT. Its translation: CASSLFGQGTSTDTQYF.

The rearrangement uses TRBV9 and TRBJ2-2; TRBD2 matches at 11 bases. V dropped 0 bases and J dropped 6; count of bases not matched to a gene: 1. The germline CDR1 and CDR2 sequences are SGDLS and YYNGEE. The CDR3 totals 15 residues. The CDR3 DNA follows: TGTGCCAGCAGCGTAGTAGCGGGAGGGCCCGGGGAGCTGTTTTTT. Translating it yields CASSVVAGGPGELFF.

The rearrangement links TRBV5-1 to TRBJ2-1, with TRBD2 matching over 9 bases. Germline-derived CDR1 and CDR2 are SGHRS and YFSETQ. The trim removed 4 bases at V and 7 bases at J, leaving 6 bases unmatched. The CDR3 loop spans 14 amino acids. The DNA of the CDR3 is TGCGCCAGCAGCCCGCCGGGACTAGCTAATGAGCAGTTCTTC. Its protein is CASSPPGLANEQFF.

This chain connects TRBV7-6 to TRBJ2-5; the match to TRBD1 covers 7 bases. The CDR3 runs 13 residues. V was pared by 1 base and J by 4 bases, with 0 bases of the junction left unmatched. Looked up from germline, CDR1 is SGHVS and CDR2 is FNYEAQ. CDR3 in DNA: TGTGCCAGCAGCTTAGACAGGGGAGAGACCCAGTACTTC. It is translated as CASSLDRGETQYF.

The CDR3 reads CASSQDPYTGELFF. In nucleotides, the CDR3 is TGCGCCAGCAGCCAAGATCCATACACCGGGGAGCTGTTTTTT. This chain connects TRBV4-1 to TRBJ2-2; D uncertain. Trimming took 0 bases from V and 3 from J, leaving 5 bases between them. The CDR3 sequence is 14 residues long. The germline gives CDR1 MGHRA, CDR2 YSYEKL.

The chain links TRBV19 to TRBJ1-5; maybe TRBD1 (5 bases). Trimming took off 2 bases at V and 0 bases at J, with 11 bases between the two ends. The CDR3 has 16 residues. The germline gives CDR1 LNHDA, CDR2 SQIVND (reference sequence). CDR3 sequence reads: CASSIRAGNSNQPQHF. Here the CDR3 DNA reads TGTGCCAGTAGTATACGGGCAGGGAATAGCAATCAGCCCCAGCATTTT.

A few counts support this clone. Mismatch with germline at one junction end may stem from a read error. The genes are TRBV29-1 and TRBJ1-1; possible D gene TRBD1, 5 bases. Looked up from germline, CDR1 is SQVTM and CDR2 is ANQGSEA. The CDR3 extends over 10 amino acids. The CDR3 loop is CSVEDSEAFF. CDR3 nucleotides: TGCAGCGTGGAAGACAGTGAAGCTTTCTTT.

This clone is a singleton in its sample. This sequence joins TRBV7-2 and TRBJ1-1; D gene ambiguous. Trimming pared 5 bases from V and 1 base from J, leaving 11 bases between. This CDR3 comprises 14 residues. CDR1 is SGHTA, CDR2 FQGNSA, per germline. The CDR3 region is CASSPRAGNTEAFF. In DNA form, the CDR3 reads TGTGCCAGCAGCCCAAGGGCGGGGAACACTGAAGCTTTCTTT. Combining the CDR3 with reference TRBV7-2 and TRBJ1-1 gives the whole variable domain GAGVSQSPSNKVTEKGKDVELRCDPISGHTALYWYRQSLGQGLEFLIYFQGNSAPDKSGLPSDRFSAERTGGSVSTLTIQRTQQEDSAVYLCASSPRAGNTEAFFGQGTRLTVV.

This rearrangement joins TRBV7-8 to TRBJ2-1; D is possibly TRBD2 (5 bases). The CDR3 extends over 16 amino acids. V gave up 3 bases and J gave up 2 bases, with 14 bases separating them. Germline V gene sequence: CDR1 SGHVS, CDR2 FQNEAQ. The DNA of the CDR3 is TGTGCCAGCAGCTTTCAAGCCGGCGGGCCCTACAATGAGCAGTTCTTC. Translating gives CASSFQAGGPYNEQFF.

The gene calls are TRBV6-5 and TRBJ1-2; TRBD1 matches at 10 bases. In germline, CDR1 is MNHEY, CDR2 SVGAGI. This CDR3 is 15 amino acids long. The V gene end was trimmed by 2 bases and the J gene end by 3 bases; junction bases not matched to a gene: 3. CDR3 sequence (DNA): TGTGCCAGCAGTTACGTTGGGACAGGGGACTATGGCTACACCTTC. The encoded protein is CASSYVGTGDYGYTF.

This chain uses TRBV5-6 with TRBJ1-4, with D hard to call. Trimming left V 4 bases short and J 7 bases short, with 8 bases between. The CDR3 loop spans 12 amino acids. Germline V lookup: CDR1 SGHDT, CDR2 YYEEEE. CDR3 coding DNA: TGTGCCAGCAGCCTAGTTGCTGAAAAACTGTTTTTT. Translated: CASSLVAEKLFF.

This chain links TRBV18 with TRBJ2-5; possibly TRBD1 for D (6 bases). This CDR3 contains 14 residues. Per germline, CDR1 KGHSH and CDR2 LQKENI. V shed 4 bases and J shed 5 bases, with 14 bases lying between them. The CDR3 nucleotides read TGTGCCAGCTCACTTCGGGCAGGGGTTGAGACCCAGTACTTC. Its translation is CASSLRAGVETQYF.

This chain joins TRBV19 and TRBJ1-1; D unclear. Trimming removed 3 bases at V and 0 bases at J, with 8 bases between. Germline CDR1 LNHDA, CDR2 SQIVND (reference sequence). The CDR3 sequence is 14 residues long. As DNA, the CDR3 is TGTGCCAGTAGTATGACGACACTGAACACTGAAGCTTTCTTT. It codes for CASSMTTLNTEAFF.

Only a few counts were recorded for this clone. The chain has TRBV27 and TRBJ2-6; D is uncertain. Germline lookup yields CDR1 MNHEY and CDR2 SMNVEV (reference sequence). Trimming left V 6 bases short and J 0 bases short, with 6 bases between. The CDR3 has 14 residues. This chain's CDR3 is CASRLYSGANVLTF. The CDR3 bases are TGTGCCAGCAGACTCTACTCTGGGGCCAACGTCCTGACTTTC.

The genes are TRBV19 and TRBJ1-1, with 7 bases lining up with TRBD1. J was trimmed by 5 bases and V by 5 bases; bases with no gene match: 8. The CDR3 covers 14 residues. Per germline, CDR1 LNHDA and CDR2 SQIVND (reference sequence). For the CDR3, the DNA is TGTGCCAGTAGTCCGCTGGACAGGAAAACTGAAGCTTTCTTT. Encoded protein: CASSPLDRKTEAFF.

The rearrangement uses TRBV6-5 and TRBJ2-7, with 8 bases aligning to TRBD1. The CDR3 spans 14 residues. CDR1 is MNHEY and CDR2 is SVGAGI in the germline V gene. V was pared by 0 bases and J by 6 bases, with 4 bases of the junction left unmatched. CDR3 region: CASSYSATGVEQYF. DNA for the CDR3: TGTGCCAGCAGTTACTCGGCGACAGGGGTCGAGCAGTACTTC.

The chain employs TRBV28 and TRBJ2-7, with D hard to call. The CDR3 is 11 residues long. Trimming shortened V by 7 bases and J by 2 bases, and 6 bases separated the two germline ends. Germline-derived CDR1 and CDR2 are MDHEN and SYDVKM. In DNA, the CDR3 is TGTGCCAGCAAGCTGGCCTACGAGCAGTACTTC. Its protein is CASKLAYEQYF.

The V call is TRBV7-2, the J call TRBJ2-3; the match to TRBD2 covers 7 bases. J lost 2 bases, V lost 6 bases, and 8 bases had no gene match. Germline loops: CDR1 SGHTA, CDR2 FQGNSA. CDR3 length equals 15 residues. As DNA, the CDR3 is TGTGCCAGCAGGCCCAGGGAGGGGCACACAGATACGCAGTATTTT. It encodes CASRPREGHTDTQYF.

J is TRBJ2-5 and V is TRBV27, with 10 bases aligning to TRBD1. The germline CDR1 and CDR2 sequences are MNHEY and SMNVEV (reference sequence). Germline trimming cut 4 bases from V and 5 bases from J; bases unmatched to any gene: 4. There are 14 residues in the CDR3. CDR3 nucleotide sequence: TGTGCCAGCAGTTCGACAGGGGGCTGGGAGACCCAGTACTTC. This sequence encodes CASSSTGGWETQYF.

This clone has only a few counts. The chain is built from TRBV4-3 and TRBJ2-7, with 12 bases that match TRBD2. Germline loops: CDR1 LGHNA, CDR2 YSLEER. The CDR3 spans 15 residues. V lost 4 bases, J lost 12 bases, and 13 bases stayed unmatched. CDR3 sequence: CASSRTSGAGPFLYF. CDR3 DNA: TGCGCCAGCAGCCGGACTAGCGGGGCCGGCCCCTTCCTGTACTTC.